This passage covers 27 T cell receptor beta chains from one sample sequenced in a study of blood T cells in healthy people across ages. Using a J-beta primer mix together with a sample-barcoded 5' primer, a second PCR was run for roughly 6 to 11 cycles. TCRdb analysed the 5' RACE reads with MiXCR anew, one entry per CDR3 protein. Found here are 850,000 to 1,100,000 distinct CDR3 sequences, roughly two fifths of them singletons; the top ten hold 10% to 15%. The source material was blood. The receptors were sampled from a man younger than 35 in good health.

This chain uses TRBV10-3 with TRBJ2-5, with no clear D. The germline CDR1 and CDR2 sequences are ENHRY and SYGVKD. Trimming pared 3 bases from V and 2 bases from J, leaving 10 bases between. This CDR3 spans 14 amino acids. The CDR3 coding sequence is TGTGCCATCAGTGACTCCCCAGCACAAGAGACCCAGTACTTC. This encodes CAISDSPAQETQYF.

This rearrangement joins TRBV11-3 to TRBJ2-5; D may be TRBD2 (5 bases). CDR3 size: 14 residues. CDR1 is SGHNT, CDR2 YENEEA, per germline. V lost 5 bases to trimming and J lost 3 bases, with 13 bases between them. The CDR3 spells CASSVGISEETQYF. The CDR3 nucleotides read TGTGCCAGCAGCGTAGGGATTAGCGAAGAGACCCAGTACTTC.

The chain has TRBV19 and TRBJ1-5; 8 bases align to TRBD1. The germline CDR1 and CDR2 sequences are LNHDA and SQIVND (reference sequence). CDR3 length equals 16 residues. The V segment lost 5 bases and the J segment 1 base; nucleotides outside the gene matches: 7. In DNA form, the CDR3 reads TGTGCCAGTAGTGCTCAGGGGGCTCGGAGCAATCAGCCCCAGCATTTT. Protein product: CASSAQGARSNQPQHF.

At least ten counts were recorded for this clonotype. The rearrangement joins TRBV12-3 or TRBV12-4 to TRBJ2-3, with unresolved D. CDR3 length: 12 amino acids. The V end was cut by 4 bases, the J end by 3 bases, with 5 bases between. CDR3 sequence reads: CASSSVTDTQYF. The CDR3 DNA sequence: TGTGCCAGCAGTTCCGTGACAGATACGCAGTATTTT.

This clonotype was detected only a few times. Compared with germline, one end of the junction differs, possibly owing to a read error. The chain has TRBV7-2 and TRBJ2-7, with no clear D. The CDR3 runs to 13 residues. Per germline, CDR1 SGHTA and CDR2 FQGNSA. The CDR3 coding sequence is TGTGCCGGCAGCTTAGCCAGGTTCCACGAGCAGTACTTC. Amino acids: CAGSLARFHEQYF.

The CDR3 DNA follows: TGTGCCAGCAGCCAAGATAGGGCGACTAGCGGTGTACAGTACTTC. Translating gives CASSQDRATSGVQYF. The gene calls are TRBV3-1 and TRBJ2-4; 9 nucleotides line up with TRBD2. The CDR3 has 15 residues. Germline CDR1 LGHDT, CDR2 YNNKEL (reference sequence). Trimming took 0 bases from V and 13 from J; bases not matched to a gene: 10.

The gene calls are TRBV7-9 and TRBJ1-1; D is perhaps TRBD1 (5 bases). Looked up from germline, CDR1 is SEHNR and CDR2 is FQNEAQ (reference sequence). This CDR3 is built from 16 residues. The ends were cut back, 3 bases at V and 1 base at J, with 15 bases in the middle. The CDR3 sequence: CASSFTGTPENTEAFF. CDR3 coding DNA: TGTGCCAGCAGCTTCACCGGGACCCCCGAGAACACTGAAGCTTTCTTT.

V gene TRBV7-6 combines with J gene TRBJ2-3; 7 nucleotides align to TRBD2. The CDR3 has 16 amino acids. V lost 5 bases and J lost 2; bases outside the gene matches: 10. Germline V gene data show CDR1 as SGHVS and CDR2 as FNYEAQ. The CDR3 sequence: CASSPPGRQSTDTQYF. The CDR3 bases are TGTGCCAGCAGCCCACCCGGGAGGCAGTCCACAGATACGCAGTATTTT.

The chain uses TRBV7-9 and TRBJ2-7, with D unresolved. Germline V gives CDR1 SEHNR, CDR2 FQNEAQ (reference sequence). V was trimmed by 2 bases and J by 0 bases, leaving 8 bases between them. This CDR3 spans 14 amino acids. The CDR3 here is CASSLYQSSYEQYF. In DNA form, the CDR3 reads TGTGCCAGCAGCTTATATCAGAGCTCCTACGAGCAGTACTTC.

This rearrangement joins TRBV7-9 to TRBJ1-1, with unresolved D. The CDR3 loop spans 13 amino acids. Trimming stripped 0 bases from V and 8 bases from J, with 10 bases between. The germline V gene encodes CDR1 SEHNR and CDR2 FQNEAQ (reference sequence). CDR3: CASSLAVSLEAFF. In nucleotides, the CDR3 is TGTGCCAGCAGCTTAGCTGTTTCTCTAGAAGCTTTCTTT.

The chain's CDR3 is CASSEPGSVYCEQYF. In DNA, the CDR3 is TGTGCCAGCAGTGAACCCGGGAGTGTCTACTGCGAGCAGTACTTC. The rearrangement links TRBV6-1 to TRBJ2-5, with D tentatively TRBD2 (6 bases). The DNA end lines up better with TRBJ2-7; the J call may be wrong. The CDR3 is 15 amino acids. Germline lookup yields CDR1 MNHNS and CDR2 SASEGT.

This clonotype was counted between two and nine times. The chain links TRBV7-2 to TRBJ2-7, with D tentatively TRBD1 or TRBD2 (5 bases each). Looked up from germline, CDR1 is SGHTA and CDR2 is FQGNSA. The CDR3 is made up of 14 amino acids. The V end was cut by 3 bases, the J end by 4 bases, with 13 bases between. CDR3 sequence: CASSLFGANYEQYF. The CDR3 DNA sequence: TGTGCCAGCAGCTTGTTCGGGGCAAATTACGAGCAGTACTTC.

This clonotype has just a few counts. V and J are TRBV6-2 or TRBV6-3 and TRBJ2-7; 9 bases fit TRBD1. The ends lost 7 bases at V and 0 bases at J; junction bases unmatched: 4. CDR1 MNHEY and CDR2 SVGEGT come from the germline V gene. The CDR3 is 14 residues long. The CDR3 DNA follows: TGTGCCAGCAACGGACAGGGGAGCTCCTACGAGCAGTACTTC. Translating gives CASNGQGSSYEQYF.

In regard to this clonotype: This sequence may be a read error, since a much larger clone differs from it by one base. The V and J genes are TRBV6-1 and TRBJ2-7; 8 bases fit TRBD1. The end of the DNA aligns better with TRBJ2-5, so the J call may be wrong. The CDR3 contains 17 residues. The germline gives CDR1 MNHNS, CDR2 SASEGT. CDR3 sequence reads: CASSTAIQTGVRKTQYF. In DNA form, the CDR3 reads TGTGCCAGCAGTACGGCGATTCAGACAGGGGTTAGAAAGACCCAGTACTTC.

This chain links TRBV3-1 with TRBJ2-2; no clear D gene. The CDR3 has 12 residues. Germline assignment: CDR1 LGHDT and CDR2 YNNKEL (reference sequence). The V gene lost 4 bases and the J gene lost 6 bases, with 6 bases spanning the gap. Written as DNA, the CDR3 is TGTGCCAGCAGCCCGATGGCCGGGGAGCTGTTTTTT. Residues: CASSPMAGELFF.

The rearrangement links TRBV12-3 or TRBV12-4 to TRBJ2-3; D possibly corresponds to TRBD1 (5 bases). There are 15 residues in the CDR3. V was cut by 2 bases and J by 1 base, with 10 bases left in between. Here the CDR3 DNA reads TGTGCCAGCAGTTTACTTGGCAGGGGCACAGATACGCAGTATTTT. It translates to CASSLLGRGTDTQYF.

This clonotype occurred a few times. Written as DNA, the CDR3 is TGCGCCAGCAGCCAAACGACAGGGGGGAACTATGGCTACACCTTC. The encoded protein is CASSQTTGGNYGYTF. The chain has TRBV4-1 and TRBJ1-2, with 9 bases lining up with TRBD1. This CDR3 comprises 15 residues. In germline, CDR1 is MGHRA, CDR2 YSYEKL. V shed 2 bases and J 2 bases; nucleotides not matched to a gene: 3.

The CDR3 nucleotides read TGTGCCAGCAGTGGGACCACGTGGGACAGCGGATCACTCACCTTC. This codes for CASSGTTWDSGSLTF. This rearrangement joins TRBV14 to TRBJ1-2; 7 positions match TRBD1. Trimming at V came to 6 bases and at J to 13 bases, leaving 20 bases not matched to a gene. CDR1 is SGHDN, CDR2 FVKESK, per germline. CDR3 length equals 15 residues.

The chain carries TRBV9 and TRBJ2-1; 12 nucleotides line up with TRBD2. Germline V CDR1 and CDR2: SGDLS, YYNGEE. Unmatched junction bases numbered 7, after V lost 0 bases and J lost 0 bases. This CDR3 region has 19 residues. The DNA of the CDR3 is TGTGCCAGCAGCGTAGCTACTAGCGGGGGGCACCTCTCCTACAATGAGCAGTTCTTC. It codes for CASSVATSGGHLSYNEQFF.

This chain uses TRBV27 with TRBJ1-5; TRBD1 is a possible D gene (6 bases). The V gene lost 4 bases and the J gene lost 0 bases, with 13 bases spanning the gap. The CDR3 totals 16 residues. In germline, CDR1 is MNHEY, CDR2 SMNVEV (reference sequence). In nucleotides, the CDR3 is TGTGCCAGCAGTTCCCTCGGGACACCTAGCAATCAGCCCCAGCATTTT. Its protein product is CASSSLGTPSNQPQHF.

For this clonotype: This sequence may be a read error, since a much larger clone differs from it by one base. The V and J genes are TRBV12-3 or TRBV12-4 and TRBJ1-2; possibly TRBD1 for D (5 bases). Trimming took 7 bases from V and 4 from J, leaving 13 bases between them. The CDR3 length is 13 residues. The CDR3 coding sequence is TGTGCCAGCAATCCGGCAGGGAGCTATGGCTACACCTTC. This translates into CASNPAGSYGYTF.

This clonotype was detected only a few times. This chain uses TRBV4-2 with TRBJ1-6, with D unresolved. Per germline, CDR1 LGHNA and CDR2 YNFKEQ. The ends were cut back, 4 bases at V and 9 bases at J, with 10 bases in the middle. The CDR3 length is 13 residues. The CDR3 loop is CASSLNSGSPLHF. In DNA form, the CDR3 reads TGTGCCAGCAGCCTTAACTCGGGTTCACCCCTCCACTTT.

This clonotype was observed a handful of times. This chain links TRBV27 with TRBJ2-7, with TRBD2 as a possible D gene (6 bases). The CDR3 runs to 14 residues. Trimming stripped 2 bases from V and 3 bases from J, with 11 bases between. From germline, CDR1 is MNHEY and CDR2 SMNVEV (reference sequence). The CDR3 coding sequence is TGTGCCAGCAGTTTACATGGTAGCGGCTACGAGCAGTACTTC. Amino acid sequence: CASSLHGSGYEQYF.

This clonotype was counted a few times. The rearrangement uses TRBV5-1 and TRBJ2-7; 9 bases are a match to TRBD1. The V segment lost 7 bases and the J segment 2 bases; nucleotides outside the gene matches: 7. CDR3 length: 14 residues. Germline V gene data show CDR1 as SGHRS and CDR2 as YFSETQ. The CDR3: CASEPGTGTYEQYF. DNA for the CDR3: TGCGCCAGCGAACCCGGGACAGGGACCTACGAGCAGTACTTC.

This clonotype is a singleton in its sample. For the CDR3, the DNA is TGTGCCACCCTAACGGCGGCAGCAGAAGACAGCTCCTATAATTCACCCCTCCACTTT. It translates to CATLTAAAEDSSYNSPLHF. J is TRBJ1-6 and V is TRBV2; the D gene is possibly TRBD1 (5 bases). Trimming shortened V by 10 bases and J by 0 bases, and 25 bases separated the two germline ends. The germline V gene has CDR1 SNHLY and CDR2 FYNNEI. CDR3 size: 19 residues.

This clonotype was observed at least ten times. J is TRBJ2-1 and V is TRBV5-1; D is uncertain. The V end was cut by 0 bases, the J end by 3 bases, with 10 bases between. CDR3 length: 15 residues. Germline CDR1 reads SGHRS; CDR2 reads YFSETQ. This CDR3 reads CASSLASPVYNEQFF. CDR3 coding DNA: TGCGCCAGCAGCTTGGCTTCCCCAGTCTACAATGAGCAGTTCTTC.

This chain links TRBV4-2 with TRBJ1-3; possible D gene TRBD1, 5 bases. Trimming took off 0 bases at V and 9 bases at J, with 9 bases between the two ends. The CDR3 runs to 13 residues. Germline CDR1 is LGHNA and CDR2 is YNFKEQ. CDR3 amino acids: CASSQEGQGTIYF. CDR3 in DNA: TGTGCCAGCAGCCAAGAAGGGCAGGGCACCATATATTTT.